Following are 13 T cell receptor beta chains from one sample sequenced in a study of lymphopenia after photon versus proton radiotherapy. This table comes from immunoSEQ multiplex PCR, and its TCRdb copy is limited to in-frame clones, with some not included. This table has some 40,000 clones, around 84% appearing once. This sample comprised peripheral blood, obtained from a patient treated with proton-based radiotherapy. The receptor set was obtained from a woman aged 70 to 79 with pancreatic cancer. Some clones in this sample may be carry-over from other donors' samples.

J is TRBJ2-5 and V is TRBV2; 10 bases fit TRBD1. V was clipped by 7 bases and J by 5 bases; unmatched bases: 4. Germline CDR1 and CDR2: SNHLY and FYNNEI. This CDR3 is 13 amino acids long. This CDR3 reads CASTRDRGETQYF. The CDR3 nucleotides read TGTGCCAGCACCCGGGACAGGGGTGAGACCCAGTACTTC. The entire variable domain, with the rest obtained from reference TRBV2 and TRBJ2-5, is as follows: EPEVTQTPSHQVTQMGQEVILRCVPISNHLYFYWYRQILGQKVEFLVSFYNNEISEKSEIFDDQFSVERPDGSNFTLKIRSTKLEDSAMYFCASTRDRGETQYFGPGTRLLVL.

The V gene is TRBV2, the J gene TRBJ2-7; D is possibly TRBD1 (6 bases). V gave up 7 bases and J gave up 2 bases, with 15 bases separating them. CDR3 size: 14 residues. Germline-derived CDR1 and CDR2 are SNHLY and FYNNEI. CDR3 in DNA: TGTGCCAGCACCCTCGGGACACCAGCCTACGAGCAGTACTTC. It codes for CASTLGTPAYEQYF.

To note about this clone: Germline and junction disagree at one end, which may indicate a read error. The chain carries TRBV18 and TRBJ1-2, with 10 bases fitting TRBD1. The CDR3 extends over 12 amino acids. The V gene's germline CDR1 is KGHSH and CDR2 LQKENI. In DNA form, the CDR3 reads TGTGCCAGCTCACCACGGGACAGGGGTGGATTCTTC. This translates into CASSPRDRGGFF.

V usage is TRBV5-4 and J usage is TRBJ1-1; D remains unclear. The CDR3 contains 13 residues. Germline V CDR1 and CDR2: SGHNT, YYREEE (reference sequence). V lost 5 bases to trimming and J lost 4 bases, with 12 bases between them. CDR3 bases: TGTGCCAGCAGTTTAGGTGGGAGCACTGAAGCTTTCTTT. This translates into CASSLGGSTEAFF.

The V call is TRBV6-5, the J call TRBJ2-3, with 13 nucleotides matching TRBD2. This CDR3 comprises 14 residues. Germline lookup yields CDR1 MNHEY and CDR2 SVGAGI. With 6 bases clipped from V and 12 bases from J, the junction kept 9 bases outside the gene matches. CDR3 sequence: CASSPGLAGVTQYF. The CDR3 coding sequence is TGTGCCAGCAGCCCCGGACTAGCGGGAGTGACTCAGTATTTT.

The CDR3 DNA reads TGTGCCAGCAGCCAGACAGGCCCCAGTACTGAAGCTTTCTTT. This sequence encodes CASSQTGPSTEAFF. This chain uses TRBV28 with TRBJ1-1, with D perhaps matching TRBD1 (6 bases). The germline gives CDR1 MDHEN, CDR2 SYDVKM. The V and J ends lost 6 bases and 5 bases respectively, with 16 bases between them. The CDR3 totals 14 residues.

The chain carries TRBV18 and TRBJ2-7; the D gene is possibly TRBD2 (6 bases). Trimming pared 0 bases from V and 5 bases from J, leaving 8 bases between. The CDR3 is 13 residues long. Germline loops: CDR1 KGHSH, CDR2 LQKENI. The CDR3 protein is CASSPPGGNEQYF. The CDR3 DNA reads TGTGCCAGCTCACCACCGGGAGGCAACGAGCAGTACTTC.

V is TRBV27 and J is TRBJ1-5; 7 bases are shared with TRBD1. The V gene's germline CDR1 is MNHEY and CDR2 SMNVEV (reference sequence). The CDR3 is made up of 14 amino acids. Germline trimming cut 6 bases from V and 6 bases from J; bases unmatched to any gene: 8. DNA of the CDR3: TGTGCCAGCAGGCCGACAGGGTCTTCTCAGCCCCAGCATTTT. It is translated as CASRPTGSSQPQHF.

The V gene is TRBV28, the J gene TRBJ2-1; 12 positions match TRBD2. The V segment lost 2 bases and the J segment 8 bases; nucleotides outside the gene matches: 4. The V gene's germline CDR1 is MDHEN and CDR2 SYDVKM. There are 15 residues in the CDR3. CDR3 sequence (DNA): TGTGCCAGCAGTTTAACGACTAGCGGGAGATATGAGCAGTTCTTC. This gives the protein CASSLTTSGRYEQFF.

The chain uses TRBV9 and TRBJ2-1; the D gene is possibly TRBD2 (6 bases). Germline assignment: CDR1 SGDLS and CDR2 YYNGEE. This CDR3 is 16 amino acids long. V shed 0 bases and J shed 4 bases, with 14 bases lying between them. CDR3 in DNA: TGTGCCAGCAGCGTAGCTGGTAGCGGCCCATACAATGAGCAGTTCTTC. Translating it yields CASSVAGSGPYNEQFF.

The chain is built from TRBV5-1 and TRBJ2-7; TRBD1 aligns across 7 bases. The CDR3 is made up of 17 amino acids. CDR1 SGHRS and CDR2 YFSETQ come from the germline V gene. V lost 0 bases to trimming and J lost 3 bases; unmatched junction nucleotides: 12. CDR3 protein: CASSLAGPGQIYYEQYF. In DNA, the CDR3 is TGCGCCAGCAGCTTGGCGGGCCCGGGACAGATATACTACGAGCAGTACTTC. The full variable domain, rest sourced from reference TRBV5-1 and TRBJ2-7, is KAGVTQTPRYLIKTRGQQVTLSCSPISGHRSVSWYQQTPGQGLQFLFEYFSETQRNKGNFPGRFSGRQFSNSRSEMNVSTLELGDSALYLCASSLAGPGQIYYEQYFGPGTRLTVT.

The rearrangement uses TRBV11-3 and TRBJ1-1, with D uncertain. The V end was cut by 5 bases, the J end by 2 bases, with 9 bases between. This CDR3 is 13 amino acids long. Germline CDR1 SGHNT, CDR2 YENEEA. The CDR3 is CASSLAGNTEAFF. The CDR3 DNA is TGTGCCAGCAGCCTCGCTGGTAACACTGAAGCTTTCTTT.

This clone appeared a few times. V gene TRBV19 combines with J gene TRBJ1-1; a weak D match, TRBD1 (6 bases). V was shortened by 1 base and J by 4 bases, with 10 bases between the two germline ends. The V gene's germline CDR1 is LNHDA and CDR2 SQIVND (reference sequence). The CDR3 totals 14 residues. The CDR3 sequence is CASSIVGGGTEAFF. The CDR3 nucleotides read TGTGCCAGTAGTATAGTAGGGGGGGGCACTGAAGCTTTCTTT.